This TCR beta chain was retrieved from a study of cytomegalovirus exposure and HLA in healthy donors. V shed 1 base and J shed 0 bases, with 12 bases lying between them. The CDR3 sequence is 16 residues long. CDR1 is LGHNA and CDR2 is YNFKEQ in the germline V gene. The PCR ran on 60 Vbeta and 13 Jbeta primers. Sequencing was performed with immunoSEQ multiplex PCR; in TCRdb, only in-frame clones are kept and a portion is missing. The table has about 120,000 clones, more than 75% seen once. Turning to this clone: The antigen remains undetermined.

Study-wide findings and caveats: In a later analysis, parvovirus B19, influenza, CMV and Epstein-Barr virus appeared linked to several top co-occurrence clusters.

The sequence derives from a man aged 30-40 years in good health and CMV-seropositive. Specimen: PBMCs. The chain links TRBV4-2 to TRBJ1-1; D not resolved. In nucleotides, the CDR3 is TGTGCCAGCAGCCAAGTTCACAGAGTCATGAACACTGAAGCTTTCTTT. This sequence encodes CASSQVHRVMNTEAFF.